This passage covers 18 T cell receptor beta chains from one sample sequenced in a study of breast tumors, draining lymph nodes, adjacent tissues. TCRdb reanalysed the multiplex PCR reads using MiXCR and keeps one entry per CDR3 protein. The profile shows fewer than 15,000 distinct CDR3 sequences, roughly 60% of them singletons. Material: tumor-adjacent breast tissue. Receptor source: a female donor with breast cancer. Some clones in this sample may be carry-over from other donors' samples.

In its sample, this clonotype was seen many times. The chain couples TRBV19 to TRBJ1-6, with D hard to call. V lost 8 bases to trimming and J lost 0 bases, with 2 bases between them. Germline V gene data show CDR1 as LNHDA and CDR2 as SQIVND (reference sequence). The CDR3 has 12 amino acids. The CDR3 is CASGSYNSPLHF. CDR3 nucleotides: TGTGCCAGTGGCTCCTATAATTCACCCCTCCACTTT.

The chain links TRBV20-1 to TRBJ2-3, with D possibly being TRBD1 or TRBD2 (5 bases each). The length of the CDR3 is 15 residues. CDR1 is DFQATT, CDR2 SNEGSKA, per germline (reference sequence). The V gene lost 3 bases and the J gene lost 2 bases, with 15 bases spanning the gap. CDR3 in amino acids: CSARNPGRFTDTQYF. DNA of the CDR3: TGCAGTGCTAGGAATCCGGGACGGTTCACAGATACGCAGTATTTT.

The rearrangement links TRBV7-2 to TRBJ1-3; 7 bases map to TRBD1. Germline V gene sequence: CDR1 SGHTA, CDR2 FQGNSA. The V and J ends lost 3 bases and 0 bases, in that order; junction bases with no gene match: 8. The CDR3 sequence is 17 residues long. The CDR3 loop is CASSFAGTANSGNTIYF. The CDR3 DNA reads as TGTGCCAGCAGCTTCGCCGGGACAGCTAACTCTGGAAACACCATATATTTT.

This clonotype was found many times. J is TRBJ2-7 and V is TRBV5-1; maybe TRBD2 (6 bases). Per the germline V gene, CDR1 is SGHRS and CDR2 is YFSETQ. The CDR3 totals 13 residues. V was trimmed by 4 bases and J by 5 bases, leaving 13 bases between them. CDR3 DNA sequence: TGCGCCAGCAGCCCGACGGGGGTCCACGAGCAGTACTTC. Translating it yields CASSPTGVHEQYF.

This clonotype was seen ten or more times. The chain carries TRBV6-2 or TRBV6-3 and TRBJ1-3; TRBD1 might be the D (6 bases). The CDR3 covers 14 residues. Germline values: CDR1 MNHEY, CDR2 SVGEGT. The V end was cut by 4 bases, the J end by 4 bases, with 11 bases between. The CDR3 DNA reads as TGTGCCAGCAGTTTCGGACAGAACGGAAACACCATATATTTT. Translating it yields CASSFGQNGNTIYF.

The genes are TRBV6-6 and TRBJ1-6; D perhaps matches TRBD1 (6 bases). Germline-derived CDR1 and CDR2 are MNHNY and SVGAGI (reference sequence). This CDR3 has 16 residues. Trimming removed 2 bases at V and 7 bases at J, with 15 bases between. Here the CDR3 reads CASSYGQGTSNSPLHF. The CDR3, as DNA: TGTGCCAGCAGTTACGGTCAGGGGACTTCGAATTCACCCCTCCACTTT.

This clonotype is medium-sized (0.01 to 0.1%) in the sample. The chain combines TRBV29-1 with TRBJ1-3; unclear D gene. This CDR3 is 13 amino acids long. Germline CDR1 SQVTM, CDR2 ANQGSEA. V was shortened by 8 bases and J by 0 bases, with 11 bases between the two germline ends. CDR3 nucleotide sequence: TGCAGCATTGCGATGGGCTCTGGAAACACCATATATTTT. Its protein product is CSIAMGSGNTIYF.

This clonotype was counted between two and nine times. This chain connects TRBV2 to TRBJ1-6, with unresolved D. Germline CDR1 reads SNHLY; CDR2 reads FYNNEI. The CDR3 loop spans 15 amino acids. V dropped 0 bases and J dropped 5 bases, with 8 bases sitting between them. CDR3 DNA: TGTGCCAGCAGTGAAGCGATTGGGGATAATTCACCCCTCCACTTT. It yields the protein CASSEAIGDNSPLHF. The variable domain in full, completed from reference TRBV2 and TRBJ1-6, reads EPEVTQTPSHQVTQMGQEVILRCVPISNHLYFYWYRQILGQKVEFLVSFYNNEISEKSEIFDDQFSVERPDGSNFTLKIRSTKLEDSAMYFCASSEAIGDNSPLHFGNGTRLTVT.

In this sample, this clonotype is medium-sized (0.01 to 0.1%). This chain connects TRBV4-3 to TRBJ2-7; 7 bases match TRBD1. The CDR3 consists of 17 residues. J gave up 3 bases and V 2 bases, and 13 bases lay outside the gene matches. The germline V gene encodes CDR1 LGHNA and CDR2 YSLEER. The CDR3 spells CASSQRLYETGFYEQYF. DNA of the CDR3: TGCGCCAGCAGCCAACGTCTGTACGAGACAGGGTTCTACGAGCAGTACTTC.

The rearrangement links TRBV29-1 to TRBJ2-3; 8 bases line up with TRBD1. V was clipped by 7 bases and J by 3 bases; unmatched bases: 6. The CDR3 loop spans 13 amino acids. Per germline, CDR1 SQVTM and CDR2 ANQGSEA. The CDR3 region is CSGDQGATDTQYF. The DNA of the CDR3 is TGCAGCGGGGACCAGGGGGCTACAGATACGCAGTATTTT.

This clonotype was observed once. V gene TRBV7-9 combines with J gene TRBJ2-7; TRBD2 matches 9 bases. This CDR3 contains 15 residues. J was trimmed by 3 bases and V by 2 bases; bases with no gene match: 5. Germline lookup yields CDR1 SEHNR and CDR2 FQNEAQ (reference sequence). CDR3 in DNA: TGTGCCAGCAGCTTATCTAGCGGGAAGGTCTACGAGCAGTACTTC. Amino acids: CASSLSSGKVYEQYF.

This clonotype was counted ten times or more. This chain joins TRBV30 and TRBJ2-1, with D perhaps TRBD2 (6 bases). The CDR3 consists of 14 residues. Germline V gene data show CDR1 as GTSNPN and CDR2 as SVGIG (reference sequence). Deletions cut 1 base from V and 6 bases from J, with 13 bases between. The CDR3 loop is CAWSGGVAGNEQFF. The CDR3 DNA is TGTGCCTGGAGTGGGGGGGTAGCCGGCAATGAGCAGTTCTTC. The full variable domain, completed using reference TRBV30 and TRBJ2-1, is SQTIHQWPATLVQPVGSPLSLECTVEGTSNPNLYWYRQAAGRGLQLLFYSVGIGQISSEVPQNLSASRPQDRQFILSSKKLLLSDSGFYLCAWSGGVAGNEQFFGPGTRLTVL.

The chain joins TRBV4-2 to TRBJ2-3; the match to TRBD2 covers 11 bases. Germline CDR1 is LGHNA and CDR2 is YNFKEQ. The CDR3 has 17 amino acids. V lost 4 bases and J lost 0; bases outside the gene matches: 6. The CDR3 is CASSRGGLAASTDTQYF. DNA for the CDR3: TGTGCCAGCAGCCGGGGGGGACTAGCGGCAAGCACAGATACGCAGTATTTT.

In this sample, this clonotype turned up once. The chain is built from TRBV7-2 and TRBJ2-2, with D maybe TRBD1 (5 bases). The CDR3 has 14 residues. Germline CDR1 is SGHTA and CDR2 is FQGNSA. Trimming cost V 5 bases and J 8 bases, with 15 bases left between them. The CDR3 is CASSQTALSGELFF. CDR3 nucleotides: TGTGCCAGCAGCCAGACAGCACTGAGTGGGGAGCTGTTTTTT.

This clonotype was recorded once. The chain combines TRBV7-9 with TRBJ2-3; D may be TRBD2 (5 bases). The V end lost 4 bases, the J end lost 2 bases, and 13 bases lay between the germline ends. The CDR3 contains 15 residues. Germline V gene data show CDR1 as SEHNR and CDR2 as FQNEAQ (reference sequence). DNA of the CDR3: TGTGCCAGCAGCTCACGCCCCCTAGCCACAGATACGCAGTATTTT. Its protein is CASSSRPLATDTQYF.

This clonotype was counted ten times or more. The chain is built from TRBV6-1 and TRBJ1-2; D might be TRBD1 (5 bases). Trimming shortened V by 8 bases and J by 5 bases, and 21 bases separated the two germline ends. This CDR3 spans 15 amino acids. Looked up from germline, CDR1 is MNHNS and CDR2 is SASEGT. CDR3 in DNA: TGTGCCAGCGTTCATCCGGGGGGTGATTGGTATGGCTACACCTTC. Translation gives CASVHPGGDWYGYTF.

On this clonotype itself: The conserved phenylalanine or tryptophan is not found at the CDR3 terminus, so this likely reflects a read error. The limits of the CDR3 on the DNA are not certain, so only TCRdb's listed CDR3 is given. CDR3 protein: CASSSSFS. This chain joins TRBV27 and TRBJ2-7. The CDR3 totals 8 residues, both ends included. The germline V gene has CDR1 MNHEY and CDR2 SMNVEV (reference sequence).

This chain uses TRBV2 with TRBJ1-2; 8 bases are shared with TRBD1. The V and J ends lost 4 bases and 4 bases, in that order; junction bases with no gene match: 5. The CDR3 length is 14 residues. The germline V gene encodes CDR1 SNHLY and CDR2 FYNNEI. The CDR3 protein is CASSGAGGIYGYTF. CDR3 bases: TGTGCCAGCAGTGGGGCAGGGGGCATCTATGGCTACACCTTC.